These 14 T cell receptor beta chains were all obtained from the same sample, sequenced in a study of blood T cell repertoires in COVID-19. Some clones are missing from TCRdb's copy, which holds only in-frame ones; the method was immunoSEQ multiplex PCR. The sample includes approximately 210,000 clones, roughly 86% of them seen just once. Sequenced input: peripheral blood. The receptors come from a woman between 35 and 50 years old with acute or convalescent COVID-19.

V is TRBV19 and J is TRBJ2-4; 7 nucleotides align to TRBD1. This CDR3 is built from 15 residues. V lost 5 bases to trimming and J lost 3 bases; unmatched junction nucleotides: 7. Germline CDR1 is LNHDA and CDR2 is SQIVND (reference sequence). The CDR3 nucleotides are TGTGCCAGTAGTTGGCAGGGGGTAGGCAAAAACATTCAGTACTTC. Translated: CASSWQGVGKNIQYF.

The rearrangement joins TRBV27 to TRBJ1-4; 10 bases align to TRBD1. The CDR3 sequence is 17 residues long. V trimming: 2 bases; J trimming: 2 bases; junction bases outside the gene matches: 5. The germline CDR1 and CDR2 sequences are MNHEY and SMNVEV (reference sequence). The CDR3 DNA follows: TGTGCCAGCAGTTTAAGGACAGGGGGTATTACTAATGAAAAACTGTTTTTT. As protein: CASSLRTGGITNEKLFF. Looking up the rest from reference TRBV27 and TRBJ1-4 gives the full variable domain: EAQVTQNPRYLITVTGKKLTVTCSQNMNHEYMSWYRQDPGLGLRQIYYSMNVEVTDKGDVPEGYKVSRKEKRNFPLILESPSPNQTSLYFCASSLRTGGITNEKLFFGSGTQLSVL.

The gene calls are TRBV19 and TRBJ1-2; 7 nucleotides agree with TRBD1. V gave up 8 bases and J gave up 8 bases; unmatched junction bases: 8. Germline-derived CDR1 and CDR2 are LNHDA and SQIVND (reference sequence). The CDR3 contains 12 residues. In DNA form, the CDR3 reads TGTGCCAGTCACGACAGGGTCGAAGGCTACACCTTC. This encodes CASHDRVEGYTF.

The genes are TRBV5-1 and TRBJ1-4; tentative D call: TRBD1 (6 bases). This CDR3 has 16 amino acids. The V end lost 3 bases, the J end lost 2 bases, and 14 bases lay between the germline ends. From germline, CDR1 is SGHRS and CDR2 YFSETQ. The CDR3 nucleotides are TGCGCCAGCAGCTCGAACAGGGCCTTCACTAATGAAAAACTGTTTTTT. Protein product: CASSSNRAFTNEKLFF.

V usage is TRBV11-2 and J usage is TRBJ1-1; 11 bases align to TRBD1. From germline, CDR1 is SGHAT and CDR2 FQNNGV. CDR3 length equals 16 residues. After removal of 1 base from V and 3 bases from J, the junction contained 4 bases not matched to a gene. The CDR3 bases are TGTGCCAGCAGCTTAGGGACAGGGGGCCGAGACACTGAAGCTTTCTTT. Its protein is CASSLGTGGRDTEAFF.

This rearrangement joins TRBV4-1 to TRBJ1-2; 9 bases are a match to TRBD1. The V gene end was trimmed by 4 bases and the J gene end by 2 bases; junction bases not matched to a gene: 2. Per germline, CDR1 MGHRA and CDR2 YSYEKL. The CDR3 loop spans 14 amino acids. CDR3 sequence (DNA): TGCGCCAGCAGCCCGGACAGGGGAAACTATGGCTACACCTTC. Its translation: CASSPDRGNYGYTF.

The J gene is TRBJ1-6, the V gene TRBV9, with a tentative D call TRBD1 (5 bases). Germline V gene sequence: CDR1 SGDLS, CDR2 YYNGEE. With 4 bases removed from V and 5 bases from J, the gap between germline ends came to 19 bases. The CDR3 is made up of 17 amino acids. As DNA, the CDR3 is TGTGCCAGCAGCCCCCGACAGCGAAGCCTTGATAATTCACCCCTCCACTTT. As protein: CASSPRQRSLDNSPLHF.

The chain carries TRBV13 and TRBJ1-6, with 8 positions matching TRBD1. Germline V gene sequence: CDR1 PRHDT, CDR2 FYEKMQ (reference sequence). V lost 3 bases to trimming and J lost 9 bases; unmatched junction nucleotides: 7. The CDR3 is 15 amino acids. This CDR3 reads CASSFGQGDASPLHF. The DNA of the CDR3 is TGTGCCAGCAGCTTCGGACAGGGAGATGCTTCACCCCTCCACTTT.

The chain uses TRBV7-9 and TRBJ2-6; D ambiguous. CDR3 length: 14 residues. Trimming removed 4 bases at V and 4 bases at J, with 8 bases between. CDR1 is SEHNR and CDR2 is FQNEAQ in the germline V gene (reference sequence). CDR3 coding DNA: TGTGCCAGCAGCTCACAGTCCGGGGCCAACGTCCTGACTTTC. This translates into CASSSQSGANVLTF.

V is TRBV12-5 and J is TRBJ1-3; perhaps TRBD1 as D (6 bases). This CDR3 is 20 amino acids long. Between the trimmed V and J ends, which lost 0 bases and 0 bases, there was a span of 21 bases. Germline CDR1 reads LGHNT; CDR2 reads FRNRAP. The CDR3 nucleotides read TGTGCTAGTGGTTTGGTACTTTATCGTACAGGGTCCAGCTCTGGAAACACCATATATTTT. This codes for CASGLVLYRTGSSSGNTIYF.

The J gene is TRBJ2-2, the V gene TRBV11-3, with TRBD1 matching over 12 bases. Per the germline V gene, CDR1 is SGHNT and CDR2 is YENEEA. This CDR3 has 18 amino acids. With 3 bases clipped from V and 1 base from J, the junction kept 6 bases outside the gene matches. CDR3 in DNA: TGTGCCAGCAGCTTCCGGGACAGGGGGCGAGGGAACACCGGGGAGCTGTTTTTT. It translates to CASSFRDRGRGNTGELFF.

The chain joins TRBV13 to TRBJ2-2, with D perhaps matching TRBD2 (6 bases). V lost 5 bases and J 8 bases, leaving 15 bases between the germline ends. This CDR3 comprises 14 residues. The germline V gene has CDR1 PRHDT and CDR2 FYEKMQ (reference sequence). The CDR3 DNA follows: TGTGCCAGCAGCCCCTCCCGACGGGGGGGGGAGCTGTTTTTT. Its protein product is CASSPSRRGGELFF.

The chain combines TRBV29-1 with TRBJ2-3; 7 bases are shared with TRBD1. Germline assignment: CDR1 SQVTM and CDR2 ANQGSEA. V shed 7 bases and J 0 bases; nucleotides not matched to a gene: 4. This CDR3 is 13 amino acids long. This CDR3 is CSARDRSTDTQYF. The CDR3 DNA is TGCAGCGCTAGGGACAGAAGCACAGATACGCAGTATTTT.

The genes are TRBV6-2 or TRBV6-3 and TRBJ2-3, with 9 bases identical to TRBD2. This CDR3 has 14 amino acids. The trim removed 4 bases at V and 4 bases at J, leaving 3 bases unmatched. Germline V gene lookup returns CDR1 MNHEY and CDR2 SVGEGT. CDR3 residues: CASSLLAGADTQYF. CDR3 bases: TGTGCCAGCAGTTTATTAGCGGGGGCAGATACGCAGTATTTT.